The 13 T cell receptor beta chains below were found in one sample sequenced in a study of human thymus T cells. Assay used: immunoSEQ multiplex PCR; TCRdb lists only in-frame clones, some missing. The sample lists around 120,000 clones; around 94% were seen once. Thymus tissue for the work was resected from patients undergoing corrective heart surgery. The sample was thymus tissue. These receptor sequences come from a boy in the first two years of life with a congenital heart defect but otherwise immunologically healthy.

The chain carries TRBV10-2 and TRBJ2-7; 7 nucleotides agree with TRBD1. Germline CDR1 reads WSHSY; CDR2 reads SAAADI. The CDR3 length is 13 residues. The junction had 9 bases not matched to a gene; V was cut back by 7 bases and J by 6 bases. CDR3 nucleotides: TGCGCCAGCACTACCTCGACAGGGTTCGAGCAGTACTTC. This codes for CASTTSTGFEQYF.

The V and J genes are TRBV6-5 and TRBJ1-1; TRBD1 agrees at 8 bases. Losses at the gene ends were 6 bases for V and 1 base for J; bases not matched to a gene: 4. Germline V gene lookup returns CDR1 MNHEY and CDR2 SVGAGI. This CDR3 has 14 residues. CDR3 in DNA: TGTGCCAGCAGAAAAACAGGGGGGAACACTGAAGCTTTCTTT. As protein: CASRKTGGNTEAFF.

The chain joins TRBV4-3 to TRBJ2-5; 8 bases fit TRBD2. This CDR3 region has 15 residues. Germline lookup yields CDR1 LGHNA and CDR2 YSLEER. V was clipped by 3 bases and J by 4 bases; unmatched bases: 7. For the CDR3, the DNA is TGCGCCAGCAGCCAGAGCGGGGGAGGGGTAGAGACCCAGTACTTC. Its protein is CASSQSGGGVETQYF.

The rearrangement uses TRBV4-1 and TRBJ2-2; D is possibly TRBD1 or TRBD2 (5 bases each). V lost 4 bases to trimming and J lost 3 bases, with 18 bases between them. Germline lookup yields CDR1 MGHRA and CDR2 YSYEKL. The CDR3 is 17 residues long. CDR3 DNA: TGCGCCAGCAGCCTCAAGCCCCCGGGGCCCGACACCGGGGAGCTGTTTTTT. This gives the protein CASSLKPPGPDTGELFF.

The chain's CDR3 is CASSGGANSGNTIYF. DNA for the CDR3: TGTGCCAGCTCTGGGGGGGCCAACTCTGGAAACACCATATATTTT. The J gene is TRBJ1-3, the V gene TRBV15; possible D gene TRBD1, 6 bases. Germline V gene sequence: CDR1 LNHNV, CDR2 YYDKDF (reference sequence). V lost 10 bases and J 0 bases, leaving 16 bases between the germline ends. The CDR3 runs 15 residues.

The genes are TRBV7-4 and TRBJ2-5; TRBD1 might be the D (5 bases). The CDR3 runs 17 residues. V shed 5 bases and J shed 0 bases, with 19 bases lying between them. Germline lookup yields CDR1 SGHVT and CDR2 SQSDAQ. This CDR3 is CASSPNRVTGYQETQYF. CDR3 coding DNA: TGTGCCAGCAGCCCGAATCGCGTAACAGGCTACCAAGAGACCCAGTACTTC. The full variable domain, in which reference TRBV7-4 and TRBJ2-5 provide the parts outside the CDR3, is GAGVSQSPRYKVAKRGRDVALRCDSISGHVTLYWYRQTLGQGSEVLTYSQSDAQRDKSGRPSGRFSAERPERSVSTLKIQRTEQGDSAVYLCASSPNRVTGYQETQYFGPGTRLLVL.

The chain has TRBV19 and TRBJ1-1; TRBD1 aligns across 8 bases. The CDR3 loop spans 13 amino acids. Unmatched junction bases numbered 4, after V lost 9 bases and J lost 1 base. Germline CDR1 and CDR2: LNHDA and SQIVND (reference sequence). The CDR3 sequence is CASGQGSNTEAFF. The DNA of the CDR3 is TGTGCCAGCGGACAGGGATCGAACACTGAAGCTTTCTTT.

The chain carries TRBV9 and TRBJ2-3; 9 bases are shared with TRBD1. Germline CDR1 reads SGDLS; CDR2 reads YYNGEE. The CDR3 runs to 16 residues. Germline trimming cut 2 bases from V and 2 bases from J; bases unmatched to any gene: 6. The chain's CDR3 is CASSVTGTGITDTQYF. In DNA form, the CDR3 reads TGTGCCAGCAGCGTCACCGGGACAGGGATCACAGATACGCAGTATTTT.

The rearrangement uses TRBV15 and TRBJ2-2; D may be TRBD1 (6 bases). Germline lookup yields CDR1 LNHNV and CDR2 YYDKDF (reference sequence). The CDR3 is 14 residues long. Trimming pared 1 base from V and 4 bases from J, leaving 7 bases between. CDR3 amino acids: CATSRGGGTGELFF. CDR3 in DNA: TGTGCCACCAGCAGAGGAGGGGGCACCGGGGAGCTGTTTTTT.

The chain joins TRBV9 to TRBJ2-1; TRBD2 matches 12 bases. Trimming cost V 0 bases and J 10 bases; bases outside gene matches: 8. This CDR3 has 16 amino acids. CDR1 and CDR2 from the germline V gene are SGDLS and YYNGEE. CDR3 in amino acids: CASSVGTSGVPREQFF. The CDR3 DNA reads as TGTGCCAGCAGCGTAGGGACTAGCGGGGTCCCGAGAGAGCAGTTCTTC.

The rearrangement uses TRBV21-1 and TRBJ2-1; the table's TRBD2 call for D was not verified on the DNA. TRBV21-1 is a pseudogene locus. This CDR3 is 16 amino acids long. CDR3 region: CASRVPGNRPPNEQFF. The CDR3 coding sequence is TGTGCCAGCAGAGTCCCGGGAAACCGTCCCCCCAATGAGCAGTTCTTC.

The CDR3 loop reads CASSPRGSGGNYEQYF. The CDR3 nucleotides are TGCGCCAGCAGCCCGCGCGGGAGCGGGGGGAACTACGAGCAGTACTTC. V usage is TRBV4-1 and J usage is TRBJ2-7; 9 bases agree with TRBD2. The CDR3 is made up of 16 amino acids. J lost 3 bases, V lost 4 bases, and 10 bases had no gene match. Germline-derived CDR1 and CDR2 are MGHRA and YSYEKL.

The CDR3 DNA follows: TGTGCCAGCAGCTCCGGGACAGGGGACTTTGAAGCTTTCTTT. It encodes CASSSGTGDFEAFF. The rearrangement uses TRBV5-6 and TRBJ1-1, with 10 bases identical to TRBD1. The CDR3 spans 14 residues. Germline CDR1 reads SGHDT; CDR2 reads YYEEEE. The trim removed 3 bases at V and 7 bases at J, leaving 6 bases unmatched.